A selection of T cell receptor beta chains follows, all from one sample in a study of shared clonotypes between healthy human individuals. Libraries were prepared by immunoSEQ multiplex PCR; TCRdb keeps only in-frame clonotypes and omits some of them. Of around 510,000 clones in the sample, approximately 95% are singletons; the top ten hold around 0.067%. Input material: naive CD4+ T cells sorted from blood. The receptors here all came from a young woman in good health. CDR3s include the opening cysteine and the closing phenylalanine or tryptophan. Each record gives: D gene, clone size, J gene, V gene, CDR3 DNA, CDR3 protein. The D gene is left open where the match is weak. Not every row has a clone size; where given, it reads once, few, many or a size class.

NA | NA | TRBJ2-7 | TRBV28 | TGTGCCGGAAAGGGACGGATTCTAAGAACCTCCTACGAGCAGTACTTC | CAGKGRILRTSYEQYF
TRBD1 | NA | TRBJ1-3 | TRBV5-3 | TGTGCCAGAAGCACCTTAACAGGGGCGGACGGAAACACCATATATTTT | CARSTLTGADGNTIYF
TRBD1 | NA | TRBJ1-2 | TRBV5-4 | TGTGCCAGCAGCCTGGACAGGAGGTATGGCTACACCTTC | CASSLDRRYGYTF
NA | NA | TRBJ1-1 | TRBV5-1 | TGCGCCAGCAGCTTACCCCAGAACACTGAAGCTTTCTTT | CASSLPQNTEAFF
NA | NA | TRBJ1-2 | TRBV14 | TGTGCCAGCAGCCAAGCCGATGCTTATGGCTACACCTTC | CASSQADAYGYTF
TRBD1 | NA | TRBJ1-5 | TRBV28 | TGTGCCAGCAGCGGCGGACAGGGAGGTCAGCCCCAGCATTTT | CASSGGQGGQPQHF
NA | NA | TRBJ1-2 | TRBV28 | TGTGCCAGCAGTTTCGGTCAGAACTATGGCTACACCTTC | CASSFGQNYGYTF
TRBD2 | NA | TRBJ2-1 | TRBV6-1 | TGTGCCAGCAGTGACTTTACGACCGGGACTAGGGAGGGGCAGTTCTTC | CASSDFTTGTREGQFF
TRBD2 | once | TRBJ2-5 | TRBV5-1 | TGCGCCAGCAGCTTGGAGGGGTTAGCGGGAGTAGGAGAGACCCAGTACTTC | CASSLEGLAGVGETQYF
NA | NA | TRBJ2-1 | TRBV5-8 | TGTGCCAGCAGCGAGTACTGGGGGGGGCGCGGGCAGTTCTTC | CASSEYWGGRGQFF
NA | once | TRBJ1-1 | TRBV6-6 | TGTGCCAGTGGGGGGACGAACACTGAAGCTTTCTTT | CASGGTNTEAFF
NA | NA | TRBJ1-5 | TRBV27 | TGTGCCAGCAGCCGCGCGGGGGGAGGAAATCAGCCCCAGCATTTT | CASSRAGGGNQPQHF
NA | NA | TRBJ2-6 | TRBV15 | TGTGCCACCAGCAGAACAATGGGAGTTTTGGGGGCCAACGTCCTGACTTTC | CATSRTMGVLGANVLTF
TRBD2 | NA | TRBJ2-1 | TRBV28 | TGTAGAACTAGCGGGAGTATCTACAATGAGCAGTTCTTC | CRTSGSIYNEQFF
NA | NA | TRBJ1-5 | TRBV2 | TGTGCCAGCAGTGACAGGGTAGTTATTCAGGCCCAGCATTTT | CASSDRVVIQAQHF
NA | once | TRBJ2-1 | TRBV28 | TGTGCCAGCAGCCTAACATACAATGAGCAGTTCTTC | CASSLTYNEQFF
TRBD2 | NA | TRBJ2-1 | TRBV5-4 | TGTGCCAGCAGCTTGGAATTGGCGGGGGGCTACAATGAGCAGTTCTTC | CASSLELAGGYNEQFF
NA | NA | TRBJ2-3 | TRBV10-3 | TGTGCCATCAGTGCGGCTACAAGCACAGATACGCAGTATTTT | CAISAATSTDTQYF
TRBD2 | once | TRBJ2-5 | TRBV18 | TGTGCCAGCTCGCCTCCTAGCGGTTGGAGAGAGACCCAGTACTTC | CASSPPSGWRETQYF
NA | NA | TRBJ2-1 | TRBV7-8 | TGTGCCAGCAGCCCCACCCTCGCTGAGCAGTTCTTC | CASSPTLAEQFF
TRBD2 | once | TRBJ2-1 | TRBV7-2 | TGTGCCAGCAGCCGAGCGGGACTAGACCTCAATGAGCAGTTCTTC | CASSRAGLDLNEQFF
TRBD1 | NA | TRBJ1-5 | TRBV7-2 | TGTGCCAGCAGCCCGGGGACAGGGGGGGATCAGCCCCAGCATTTT | CASSPGTGGDQPQHF
NA | NA | TRBJ2-7 | TRBV18 | TGTGCCAGCTCACCACCCGGAAGTCGCTCCTACGAGCAGTACTTC | CASSPPGSRSYEQYF
NA | NA | TRBJ2-2 | TRBV10-1 | TGCGCCAGCAGTGTAAGCGCAGGGGGGCTTCCAGGGGAGCTGTTTTTT | CASSVSAGGLPGELFF
NA | NA | TRBJ2-7 | TRBV18 | TGTGCCAGCTCACCCACTTGGGGCTCCTACGAGCAGTACTTC | CASSPTWGSYEQYF
NA | NA | TRBJ2-3 | TRBV5-4 | TGTGCCAGCAGCTTGAGGGGCGGGTCCGGAGATACGCAGTATTTT | CASSLRGGSGDTQYF
NA | NA | TRBJ2-5 | TRBV21-1 | TGTGCCAGCAGCAAAAGGCCGGTGGGGTTGACAGGGAAGGAGGTCTCGCCAGAGACCCAGTACTTC | CASSKRPVGLTGKEVSPETQYF
TRBD1 | NA | TRBJ1-2 | TRBV28 | TGTGCCAGCAGTTCGGGACAGGGGGCCGGTGGCTACACCTTC | CASSSGQGAGGYTF
TRBD2 | NA | TRBJ2-1 | TRBV18 | TGTGCCAGCTCACCCGGTCCCCAAATTAGCGGGAGCTCCTACAATGAGCAGTTCTTC | CASSPGPQISGSSYNEQFF
NA | NA | TRBJ2-2 | TRBV19 | TGTGCCAGTAGTGCCCCCGGGACCAAGAACACCGGGGAGCTGTTTTTT | CASSAPGTKNTGELFF
TRBD2 | NA | TRBJ2-1 | TRBV2 | TGTGCCAGTTTATGGTCACTAGCGTTTTCCAATGAGCAGTTCTTC | CASLWSLAFSNEQFF
NA | NA | TRBJ1-1 | TRBV11-1 | TGTGCCAGCAGCTTAAGAGCAGACACTGAAGCTTTCTTT | CASSLRADTEAFF
TRBD1 | NA | TRBJ1-5 | TRBV28 | TGTGCCAGCAGTCCAGGACAGGGGGCGCATCAGCCCCAGCATTTT | CASSPGQGAHQPQHF
TRBD1 | few | TRBJ1-5 | TRBV7-2 | TGTGCCAGCAGCCTACTTGGACAGGGGCGGCAGCCCCAGCATTTT | CASSLLGQGRQPQHF
NA | NA | TRBJ2-7 | TRBV6-6 | TGTGCCAGCAGTTACACCACCCGACTCACCTCTTACGAGCAGTACTTC | CASSYTTRLTSYEQYF
TRBD1 | NA | TRBJ2-3 | TRBV5-1 | TGCGCCAGCAGCTTGGCGGGGACAGGGACAGATACGCAGTATTTT | CASSLAGTGTDTQYF
NA | NA | TRBJ1-1 | TRBV28 | TGTGCCAGCAGTTTAGGACCAGGGAGGGCCACTGAAGCTTTCTTT | CASSLGPGRATEAFF
NA | NA | TRBJ2-3 | TRBV15 | TGTGCCACCAGCAGGCTACTAGGGCCGTCAGATACGCAGTATTTT | CATSRLLGPSDTQYF
TRBD1 | NA | TRBJ2-5 | TRBV27 | TGTGCCAGCAGTTTGGCGGGGACAGGCGTTCTCGGGGAGACCCAGTACTTC | CASSLAGTGVLGETQYF
TRBD1 | NA | TRBJ1-2 | TRBV5-1 | TGCGCCAGCAGCTCGGGACAGGAGCATGGCTACACCTTC | CASSSGQEHGYTF
NA | NA | TRBJ1-5 | TRBV27 | TGTGCCAGCAGTCCTGGGACGAGGGGACGGCAGCCCCAGCATTTT | CASSPGTRGRQPQHF
TRBD2 | NA | TRBJ2-5 | TRBV19 | TGTGCCAGTAGTGGAGGACTAGCGGGAGATCAAGAGACCCAGTACTTC | CASSGGLAGDQETQYF
NA | NA | TRBJ1-2 | TRBV2 | TGTGCCAGCAGTATTGGGACGGATAACTATGGCTACACCTTC | CASSIGTDNYGYTF
NA | NA | TRBJ2-3 | TRBV20-1 | TGCAGTGCGGGGGAATTAAATACGCAGTATTTT | CSAGELNTQYF
NA | NA | TRBJ2-5 | TRBV10-2 | TGCGCCAGCAGTGAGCCGGCCAGGAGCCAAGAGACCCAGTACTTC | CASSEPARSQETQYF
TRBD1 | NA | TRBJ2-7 | TRBV18 | TGTGCCAGCTCATCGGGACAGGGCCACGAGCAGTACTTC | CASSSGQGHEQYF
TRBD1 | NA | TRBJ1-2 | TRBV5-1 | TGCGCCAGCAGCACCGGGACAGGGGAGAATGGCTACACCTTC | CASSTGTGENGYTF
TRBD1 | NA | TRBJ2-3 | TRBV5-1 | TGCGCCAGCAGCTTGAACAGGGGCGCAGATACGCAGTATTTT | CASSLNRGADTQYF
NA | NA | TRBJ2-2 | TRBV5-6 | TGTGCCAGCAGCTGGTGGTCCGGGCTCGCTAGGAGCACCGGGGAGCTGTTTTTT | CASSWWSGLARSTGELFF
NA | NA | TRBJ2-6 | TRBV7-2 | TGTGCCAGCAGCTTAGTTTCGGCGGGGGCTCGCGGGGCCAACGTCCTGACTTTC | CASSLVSAGARGANVLTF
NA | NA | TRBJ1-1 | TRBV27 | TGTGCCAGCAGTTCCAAGTATGAAGCTTTCTTT | CASSSKYEAFF